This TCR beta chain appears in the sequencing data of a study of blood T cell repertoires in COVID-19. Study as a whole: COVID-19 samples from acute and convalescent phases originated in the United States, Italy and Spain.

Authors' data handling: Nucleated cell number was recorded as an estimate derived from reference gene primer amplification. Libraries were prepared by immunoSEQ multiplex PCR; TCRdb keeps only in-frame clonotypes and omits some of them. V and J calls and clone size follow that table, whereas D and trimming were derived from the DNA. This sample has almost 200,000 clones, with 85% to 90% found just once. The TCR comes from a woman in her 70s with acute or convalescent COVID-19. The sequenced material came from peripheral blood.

The CDR3 protein is CASAFGQQDEQYF. As DNA, the CDR3 is TGTGCCAGCGCTTTCGGACAGCAAGACGAGCAGTACTTC. The chain has TRBV2 and TRBJ2-7; D is perhaps TRBD1 (6 bases). The V end lost 8 bases, the J end lost 5 bases, and 16 bases lay between the germline ends. The length of the CDR3 is 13 residues. Looked up from germline, CDR1 is SNHLY and CDR2 is FYNNEI.